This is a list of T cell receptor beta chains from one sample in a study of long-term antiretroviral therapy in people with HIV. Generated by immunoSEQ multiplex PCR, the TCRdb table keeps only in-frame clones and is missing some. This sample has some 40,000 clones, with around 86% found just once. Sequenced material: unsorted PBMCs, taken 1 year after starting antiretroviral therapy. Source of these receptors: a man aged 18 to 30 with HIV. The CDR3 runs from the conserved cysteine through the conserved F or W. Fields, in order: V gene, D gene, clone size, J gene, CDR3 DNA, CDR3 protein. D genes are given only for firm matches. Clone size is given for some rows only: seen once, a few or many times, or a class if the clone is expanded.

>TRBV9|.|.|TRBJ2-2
TGTGCCAGCAGCGTGAACACCGGGGAGCTGTTTTTT
CASSVNTGELFF
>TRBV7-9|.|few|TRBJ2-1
TGTGCCAGACAGGAAGCGGCTAATGAGCAGTTCTTC
CARQEAANEQFF
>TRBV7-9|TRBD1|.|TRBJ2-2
TGTGCCAGCAGCTTAGTCGGGACAGGGGGCACCGGGGAGCTGTTTTTT
CASSLVGTGGTGELFF
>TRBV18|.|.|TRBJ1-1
TGTGCCAGCTCCTATGGTCCCAGGGCGCAAACTGAAGCTTTCTTT
CASSYGPRAQTEAFF
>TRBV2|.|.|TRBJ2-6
TGTGCCAGCCCAAGACTCTCTGGGGCCAACGTCCTGACTTTC
CASPRLSGANVLTF
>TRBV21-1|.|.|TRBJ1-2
TGTGCCAGCAGCTGGGGGGACAGGGCGACCTATGGCTACACCTTC
CASSWGDRATYGYTF
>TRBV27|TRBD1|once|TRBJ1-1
TGTGCCAGCAGTATTGACAGGGGAGATGAAGCTTTCTTT
CASSIDRGDEAFF
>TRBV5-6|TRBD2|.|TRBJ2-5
TGTGCCAGCAGCTTGGCGGGCGGGGGAGAACAAGAGACCCAGTACTTC
CASSLAGGGEQETQYF
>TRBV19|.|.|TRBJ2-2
TGTGCCAGTAGTATAGGCCCATTAACCGGGGAGCTGTTTTTT
CASSIGPLTGELFF
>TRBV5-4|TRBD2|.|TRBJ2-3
TGTGCCAGCAGCTCTTGGCGGGGGGGCCCCACGTCAGATACGCAGTATTTT
CASSSWRGGPTSDTQYF
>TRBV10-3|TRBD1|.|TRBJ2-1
TGTGCCATCACCGGACAGGGGACCTACAATGAGCAGTTCTTC
CAITGQGTYNEQFF
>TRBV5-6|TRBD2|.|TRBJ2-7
TGTGCCAGCCGGACTAGGGTCTTGGCGGGCAACGAGCAGTACTTC
CASRTRVLAGNEQYF
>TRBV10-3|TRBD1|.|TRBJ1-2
TGTGCCATCAGTGCTGGGACAGGGGGCGCTAACTATGGCTACACCTTC
CAISAGTGGANYGYTF
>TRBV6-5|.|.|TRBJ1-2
TGTGCCAGCAGTTACTCGGGTAGGGGGGGAGGCTACACCTTC
CASSYSGRGGGYTF
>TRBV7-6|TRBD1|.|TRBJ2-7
TGTGCCAGCAGCTTAGAGGGCATAGGGACAGGGGATACCGAGCAGTACTTC
CASSLEGIGTGDTEQYF
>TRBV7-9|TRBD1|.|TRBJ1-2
TGTGCCAGCAGCTTTAGGGGGCGTCGGAGCCCTAACTATGGCTACACCTTC
CASSFRGRRSPNYGYTF
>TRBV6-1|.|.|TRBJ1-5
TGTGCCAGCAGTGAAGCGCGGGGGAATAGCAATCAGCCCCAGCATTTT
CASSEARGNSNQPQHF
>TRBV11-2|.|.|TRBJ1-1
TGTGCCAGCAGCTTACGTGCAGGGAGGGACACTGAAGCTTTCTTT
CASSLRAGRDTEAFF
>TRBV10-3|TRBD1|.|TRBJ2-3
TGTGCCATCAAGGGACAGGGAGTAGGAAATACGCAGTATTTT
CAIKGQGVGNTQYF
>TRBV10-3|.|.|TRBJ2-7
TGTGCCTCCGGAGGGGTAGGCGACGAGCAGTACTTC
CASGGVGDEQYF
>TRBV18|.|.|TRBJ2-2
TGTGCCAGCTCACCACCGGGAGATCGGGAGCTGTTTTTT
CASSPPGDRELFF
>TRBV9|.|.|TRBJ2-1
TGTGCCAGCAGCGTAGCTACGGGGTGGAGGGATGAGCAGTTCTTC
CASSVATGWRDEQFF
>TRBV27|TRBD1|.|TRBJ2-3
TGTGCCAGCAGTCCCCTAGGGGGCGTTCATACGCAGTATTTT
CASSPLGGVHTQYF
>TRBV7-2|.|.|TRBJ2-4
TGTGCCAGCTCCCTGCTGGGACCCCAAAACATTCAGTACTTC
CASSLLGPQNIQYF
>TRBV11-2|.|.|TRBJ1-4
TGTGCCAGCAGCTCCAACAAGGTCCTCTATGAAAAACTGTTTTTT
CASSSNKVLYEKLFF
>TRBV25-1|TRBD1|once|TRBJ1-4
TGTGCCAGCAGTGCTTCAGGGGGAAGGCCTTCTAATGAAAAACTGTTTTTT
CASSASGGRPSNEKLFF
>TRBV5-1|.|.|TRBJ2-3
TGCGCCAGCAGCCCAAGACAGATCACAGATACGCAGTATTTT
CASSPRQITDTQYF
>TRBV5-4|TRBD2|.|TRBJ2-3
TGTGCCAGCAGCTTGGGGACTAGCGGGGGGAGGACAGATACGCAGTATTTT
CASSLGTSGGRTDTQYF
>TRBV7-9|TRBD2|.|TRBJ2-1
TGTGCCAGCAGTCCTCTAGCGGGAGTATTTGAGCAGTTCTTC
CASSPLAGVFEQFF
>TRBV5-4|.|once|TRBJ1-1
TGTGCCAGCAGCCCCCAACGTGCTTTGAACACTGAAGCTTTCTTT
CASSPQRALNTEAFF
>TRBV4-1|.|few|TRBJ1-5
TGCGCCAGCAGCCAAGGTGGGGGGGCCAATCAGCCCCAGCATTTT
CASSQGGGANQPQHF
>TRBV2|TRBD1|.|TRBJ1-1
TGTGCCAGCACGAAGGGCAGGGGGACTGAAGCTTTCTTT
CASTKGRGTEAFF
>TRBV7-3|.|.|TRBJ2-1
TGTGCCAGCAGCTTAACCCAGGGAGACTTCTACAATGAGCAGTTCTTC
CASSLTQGDFYNEQFF
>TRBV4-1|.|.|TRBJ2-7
TGCGCCAGCAGCCAAGAGGGAGTAGAGACCCTTCGGGCGGGGGAGCAGTACTTC
CASSQEGVETLRAGEQYF
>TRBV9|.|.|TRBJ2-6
TGTGCCAGCAGCGTCGGTTCTGGGGCCAACGTCCTGACTTTC
CASSVGSGANVLTF
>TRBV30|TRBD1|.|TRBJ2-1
TGTGCCTGGAGTTCGGACAGGGGGGGGCACAATGAGCAGTTCTTC
CAWSSDRGGHNEQFF
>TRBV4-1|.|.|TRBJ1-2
TGCGCCAGCAGCCACCCCGGAGGGCAGGGAGGGTATGGCTACACCTTC
CASSHPGGQGGYGYTF
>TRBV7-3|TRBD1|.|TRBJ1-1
TGTGCCAGCAGCTTAGGGACAGGGGCCACTGAAGCTTTCTTT
CASSLGTGATEAFF
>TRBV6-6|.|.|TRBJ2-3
TGTGCCAGCATAGGGGCAGATACGCAGTATTTT
CASIGADTQYF
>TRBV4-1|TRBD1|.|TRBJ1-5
TGCGCCAGCAGCCAGGTAGACAGGGGCCCTAAGGGCAATCAGCCCCAGCATTTT
CASSQVDRGPKGNQPQHF
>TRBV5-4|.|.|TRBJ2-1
TGTGCCAGCAGCTGGACGGTAGACAATGAGCAGTTCTTC
CASSWTVDNEQFF
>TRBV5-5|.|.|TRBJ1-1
TGTGCCAGCAGGCAAAACAGGGTTGTGAGCACTGAAGCTTTCTTT
CASRQNRVVSTEAFF
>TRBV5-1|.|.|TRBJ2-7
TGCGCCAGCAGCTACGATCCGGGACCTTCCTACGAGCAGTACTTC
CASSYDPGPSYEQYF
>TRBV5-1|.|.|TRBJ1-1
TGCGCCAGCAGCTTGGCGGCGACGGTCATGAACACTGAAGCTTTCTTT
CASSLAATVMNTEAFF
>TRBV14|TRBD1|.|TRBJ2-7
TGTGCCAGCAGCCACCTCTCGGACAGGGCCTACGAGCAGTACTTC
CASSHLSDRAYEQYF
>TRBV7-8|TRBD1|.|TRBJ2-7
TGTGCCAGCAGCTTAGGAGGACAGGTTACCTACGAGCAGTACTTC
CASSLGGQVTYEQYF
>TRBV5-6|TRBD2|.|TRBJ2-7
TGTGCCAGCAGCGGGGACTATTCCTACGAGCAGTACTTC
CASSGDYSYEQYF